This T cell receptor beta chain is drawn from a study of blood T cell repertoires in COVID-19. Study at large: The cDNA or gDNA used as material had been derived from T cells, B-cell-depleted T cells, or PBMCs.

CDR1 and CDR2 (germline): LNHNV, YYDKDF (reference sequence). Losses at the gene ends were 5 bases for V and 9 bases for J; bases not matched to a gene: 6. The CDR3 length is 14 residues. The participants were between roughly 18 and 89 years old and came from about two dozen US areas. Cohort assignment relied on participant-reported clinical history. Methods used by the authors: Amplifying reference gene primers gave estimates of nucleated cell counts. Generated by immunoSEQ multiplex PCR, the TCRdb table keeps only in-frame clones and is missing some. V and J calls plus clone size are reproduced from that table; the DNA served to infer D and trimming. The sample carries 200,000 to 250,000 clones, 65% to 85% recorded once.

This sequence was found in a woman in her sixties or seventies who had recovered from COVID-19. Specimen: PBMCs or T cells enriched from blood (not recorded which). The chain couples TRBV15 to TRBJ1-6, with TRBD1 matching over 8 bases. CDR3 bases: TGTGCCACCAGCTTAGGACAGGGCCTTTCACCCCTCCACTTT. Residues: CATSLGQGLSPLHF.